Presented here are 31 T cell receptor beta chains from one specimen sequenced in a study of long-term antiretroviral therapy in people with HIV. Survey-level immunoSEQ v3.0 assays were run. Assay used: immunoSEQ multiplex PCR; TCRdb lists only in-frame clones, some missing. The table lists roughly 37,000 clones, more than 80% of them singletons. Sequences were derived from unsorted PBMCs, sampled 3.4 years after starting antiretroviral therapy. These receptors were taken from a man aged 25-40 years with HIV.

This sequence joins TRBV6-1 and TRBJ2-7; 7 bases line up with TRBD1. The junction had 7 bases not matched to a gene; V was cut back by 1 base and J by 4 bases. There are 15 residues in the CDR3. CDR1 and CDR2 from the germline V gene are MNHNS and SASEGT. The CDR3 DNA reads TGTGCCAGCAGTGAAGAAGTGACAGGGTGGTACGAGCAGTACTTC. Protein product: CASSEEVTGWYEQYF.

This clone was picked up a small number of times. V and J are TRBV7-2 and TRBJ2-7; TRBD1 might be the D (5 bases). The CDR3 is 14 residues long. V shed 3 bases and J shed 1 base, with 10 bases lying between them. Looked up from germline, CDR1 is SGHTA and CDR2 is FQGNSA. The CDR3, as DNA: TGTGCCAGCAGCTTTGGGCGGACATCCTACGAGCAGTACTTC. Translating gives CASSFGRTSYEQYF.

This sequence joins TRBV14 and TRBJ2-7; D not resolved. The V end lost 4 bases, the J end lost 3 bases, and 10 bases lay between the germline ends. Germline CDR1 SGHDN, CDR2 FVKESK. The CDR3 is 13 residues long. CDR3 protein: CASSRRRNYEQYF. The CDR3 nucleotides read TGTGCCAGCAGCCGGCGCCGGAACTACGAGCAGTACTTC.

The chain links TRBV7-2 to TRBJ2-1; TRBD2 is a possible D gene (5 bases). V shed 6 bases and J shed 7 bases, with 19 bases lying between them. The CDR3 is 15 residues long. Per the germline V gene, CDR1 is SGHTA and CDR2 is FQGNSA. CDR3 sequence: CASRLTTLNQNEQFF. The CDR3 region has the DNA TGTGCCAGCAGGCTGACTACCCTGAACCAAAATGAGCAGTTCTTC.

The chain's CDR3 is CASSLDTSGSYNEQFF. The DNA for the CDR3 is TGTGCCAGCAGCTTAGATACTAGCGGGAGTTACAATGAGCAGTTCTTC. V and J are TRBV11-3 and TRBJ2-1; 11 nucleotides line up with TRBD2. The trim removed 0 bases at V and 4 bases at J, leaving 2 bases unmatched. This CDR3 has 16 amino acids. Per the germline V gene, CDR1 is SGHNT and CDR2 is YENEEA. The variable domain in full, completed from reference TRBV11-3 and TRBJ2-1, reads EAGVVQSPRYKIIEKKQPVAFWCNPISGHNTLYWYLQNLGQGPELLIRYENEEAVDDSQLPKDRFSAERLKGVDSTLKIQPAELGDSAVYLCASSLDTSGSYNEQFFGPGTRLTVL.

CDR3 in amino acids: CASRSGSNQPQHF. CDR3 DNA: TGTGCCAGCAGGTCAGGGAGCAATCAGCCCCAGCATTTT. The chain employs TRBV7-2 and TRBJ1-5; D is possibly TRBD1 (5 bases). Trimming stripped 6 bases from V and 1 base from J, with 7 bases between. The CDR3 contains 13 residues. The germline V gene encodes CDR1 SGHTA and CDR2 FQGNSA. Full variable domain (remainder filled in from reference TRBV7-2 and TRBJ1-5): GAGVSQSPSNKVTEKGKDVELRCDPISGHTALYWYRQSLGQGLEFLIYFQGNSAPDKSGLPSDRFSAERTGGSVSTLTIQRTQQEDSAVYLCASRSGSNQPQHFGDGTRLSIL.

The genes are TRBV4-2 and TRBJ1-4; 7 bases align to TRBD1. This CDR3 has 15 amino acids. V was pared by 4 bases and J by 5 bases, with 7 bases of the junction left unmatched. Germline V gives CDR1 LGHNA, CDR2 YNFKEQ. As DNA, the CDR3 is TGTGCCAGCAGCCGGGAGGAGACAGGGAATGAAAAACTGTTTTTT. As protein: CASSREETGNEKLFF.

J is TRBJ1-1 and V is TRBV5-1, with 9 bases identical to TRBD1. Unmatched junction bases numbered 7, after V lost 4 bases and J lost 3 bases. The length of the CDR3 is 15 residues. Looked up from germline, CDR1 is SGHRS and CDR2 is YFSETQ. DNA for the CDR3: TGCGCCAGCAGCCGTATCAGGACAGGGGACACTGAAGCTTTCTTT. As protein: CASSRIRTGDTEAFF. Combining the CDR3 with reference TRBV5-1 and TRBJ1-1 gives the whole variable domain KAGVTQTPRYLIKTRGQQVTLSCSPISGHRSVSWYQQTPGQGLQFLFEYFSETQRNKGNFPGRFSGRQFSNSRSEMNVSTLELGDSALYLCASSRIRTGDTEAFFGQGTRLTVV.

The chain joins TRBV7-9 to TRBJ1-4; weak D call: TRBD1 (6 bases). The V end lost 1 base, the J end lost 0 bases, and 9 bases lay between the germline ends. The CDR3 is 16 residues long. CDR1 SEHNR and CDR2 FQNEAQ come from the germline V gene (reference sequence). CDR3 nucleotide sequence: TGTGCCAGCAGCTTAGGGACAGAAGCAACTAATGAAAAACTGTTTTTT. Its protein is CASSLGTEATNEKLFF. The full variable domain, completed using reference TRBV7-9 and TRBJ1-4, is DTGVSQNPRHKITKRGQNVTFRCDPISEHNRLYWYRQTLGQGPEFLTYFQNEAQLEKSRLLSDRFSAERPKGSFSTLEIQRTEQGDSAMYLCASSLGTEATNEKLFFGSGTQLSVL.

The chain is built from TRBV9 and TRBJ2-1, with TRBD2 matching 10 bases. Germline V gene sequence: CDR1 SGDLS, CDR2 YYNGEE. Trimming took 5 bases from V and 2 from J; bases not matched to a gene: 1. The CDR3 consists of 14 residues. The CDR3 bases are TGTGCCAGCAGTCTAGCGGGAGCCTACAATGAGCAGTTCTTC. Encoded protein: CASSLAGAYNEQFF.

The chain uses TRBV7-3 and TRBJ2-3; no clear D. CDR3 length: 13 residues. V was pared by 4 bases and J by 2 bases, with 7 bases between. Germline CDR1 reads SGHTA; CDR2 reads FQGTGA. The chain's CDR3 is CASSSDPTDTQYF. CDR3 nucleotide sequence: TGTGCCAGCAGCTCAGACCCCACAGATACGCAGTATTTT.

This sequence joins TRBV7-9 and TRBJ2-1; unclear D gene. Trimming removed 1 base at V and 10 bases at J, with 8 bases between. Germline CDR1 reads SEHNR; CDR2 reads FQNEAQ (reference sequence). This CDR3 has 12 amino acids. DNA of the CDR3: TGTGCCAGCAGCTTAGGACCCGCGGAGCAGTTCTTC. Its protein product is CASSLGPAEQFF.

The J gene is TRBJ2-3, the V gene TRBV28, with D possibly TRBD1 on 6 matching bases. Germline assignment: CDR1 MDHEN and CDR2 SYDVKM. V dropped 2 bases and J dropped 4 bases, with 16 bases sitting between them. This CDR3 is built from 16 residues. CDR3 region: CASSLAGVGRSDTQYF. CDR3 coding DNA: TGTGCCAGCAGTTTAGCAGGGGTTGGTAGGTCAGATACGCAGTATTTT.

The chain uses TRBV7-9 and TRBJ2-5, with D possibly matching TRBD1 (6 bases). The V end lost 8 bases, the J end lost 4 bases, and 11 bases lay between the germline ends. The CDR3 is made up of 12 amino acids. Germline CDR1 reads SEHNR; CDR2 reads FQNEAQ (reference sequence). The CDR3 is CASEGVTETQYF. CDR3 in DNA: TGTGCCAGCGAGGGGGTTACAGAGACCCAGTACTTC.

This clone has only a few counts. The rearrangement joins TRBV5-4 to TRBJ2-2; D uncertain. The CDR3 length is 12 residues. Looked up from germline, CDR1 is SGHNT and CDR2 is YYREEE (reference sequence). V lost 2 bases and J 5 bases, leaving 4 bases between the germline ends. The CDR3 spells CASSFGTGELFF. CDR3 coding DNA: TGTGCCAGCAGCTTTGGGACCGGGGAGCTGTTTTTT.

The chain carries TRBV4-2 and TRBJ1-1; D unclear. This CDR3 is 13 amino acids long. V lost 1 base, J lost 5 bases, and 8 bases lay in between. Germline CDR1 is LGHNA and CDR2 is YNFKEQ. The CDR3 DNA sequence: TGTGCCAGCAGCCAAGGGTCGAGGACTGAAGCTTTCTTT. This encodes CASSQGSRTEAFF.

The sample holds a few counts of this clone. The rearrangement links TRBV7-6 to TRBJ2-7; D unclear. V lost 5 bases and J lost 5, with 13 bases in between. Germline V gives CDR1 SGHVS, CDR2 FNYEAQ. The CDR3 runs 13 residues. CDR3 sequence (DNA): TGTGCCAGCAGCCCCCTTCGGTCGGACGAGCAGTACTTC. Amino acids: CASSPLRSDEQYF.

For this clone: At one end the junction does not follow the germline gene, possibly because of a read error. This chain uses TRBV29-1 with TRBJ2-1; TRBD1 might be the D (5 bases). CDR1 is SQVTM and CDR2 is ANQGSEA in the germline V gene. The CDR3 totals 12 residues. The chain's CDR3 is CSVVQVDKEQFF. The CDR3 DNA follows: TGCAGCGTTGTACAGGTCGACAAGGAGCAGTTCTTC.

The rearrangement links TRBV7-8 to TRBJ2-7; the D gene is possibly TRBD1 (5 bases). CDR3 length: 13 residues. Germline V gene data show CDR1 as SGHVS and CDR2 as FQNEAQ. V lost 8 bases and J lost 6, with 17 bases in between. CDR3 in amino acids: CASAGQGHPEQYF. The CDR3 coding sequence is TGTGCCAGCGCAGGACAAGGTCATCCCGAGCAGTACTTC. Full variable domain (rest looked up from reference TRBV7-8 and TRBJ2-7): GAGVSQSPRYKVAKRGQDVALRCDPISGHVSLFWYQQALGQGPEFLTYFQNEAQLDKSGLPSDRFFAERPEGSVSTLKIQRTQQEDSAVYLCASAGQGHPEQYFGPGTRLTVT.

The chain recombines TRBV5-5 with TRBJ2-7; D gene unclear. The CDR3 has 11 residues. V was pared by 1 base and J by 10 bases, with 9 bases between. Germline V CDR1 and CDR2: SGHKS, YYEKEE (reference sequence). The CDR3 coding sequence is TGTGCCAGCAGCTTGAACGGGCCACAGTACTTC. Protein product: CASSLNGPQYF.

The chain joins TRBV6-5 to TRBJ1-1; D is possibly TRBD1 (6 bases). V gave up 1 base and J gave up 5 bases, with 11 bases separating them. This CDR3 comprises 14 residues. Looked up from germline, CDR1 is MNHEY and CDR2 is SVGAGI. The CDR3 protein is CASSYLGGKTEAFF. CDR3 bases: TGTGCCAGCAGTTACTTGGGGGGCAAAACTGAAGCTTTCTTT.

The rearrangement links TRBV9 to TRBJ2-7; 9 nucleotides align to TRBD1. Germline CDR1 and CDR2: SGDLS and YYNGEE. With 2 bases clipped from V and 6 bases from J, the junction kept 9 bases outside the gene matches. The CDR3 contains 15 residues. The CDR3 loop reads CASSVLGTGFAEQYF. The CDR3 DNA is TGTGCCAGCAGCGTCTTGGGGACAGGGTTCGCCGAGCAGTACTTC. The full variable domain, in which reference TRBV9 and TRBJ2-7 provide the parts outside the CDR3, is DSGVTQTPKHLITATGQRVTLRCSPRSGDLSVYWYQQSLDQGLQFLIQYYNGEERAKGNILERFSAQQFPDLHSELNLSSLELGDSALYFCASSVLGTGFAEQYFGPGTRLTVT.

The CDR3 bases are TGTGCCAGCTCCAAAGAGTCTAGCGGAAGTGAGCAGTACTTC. Its translation is CASSKESSGSEQYF. The chain carries TRBV18 and TRBJ2-7; 7 bases fit TRBD2. CDR3 length equals 14 residues. CDR1 is KGHSH and CDR2 is LQKENI in the germline V gene. V lost 6 bases to trimming and J lost 7 bases; unmatched junction nucleotides: 12.

The V gene is TRBV19, the J gene TRBJ2-1, with D possibly TRBD1 on 9 matching bases. CDR1 is LNHDA, CDR2 SQIVND, per germline (reference sequence). Trimming took off 6 bases at V and 5 bases at J, with 44 bases between the two ends. This CDR3 spans 24 amino acids. The CDR3 loop reads CASRRPRDRVKGLGNGGFHNEQFF. CDR3 sequence (DNA): TGTGCCAGTAGAAGACCCCGGGACAGGGTGAAGGGACTAGGAAACGGTGGGTTTCACAATGAGCAGTTCTTC.

The CDR3 sequence: CASSRGWRLAGGSSYEQYF. Here the CDR3 DNA reads TGCGCCAGCAGCAGAGGCTGGAGACTAGCGGGAGGGTCTTCCTACGAGCAGTACTTC. The rearrangement joins TRBV5-1 to TRBJ2-7; 14 bases match TRBD2. There are 19 residues in the CDR3. The trim removed 4 bases at V and 1 base at J, leaving 13 bases unmatched. In germline, CDR1 is SGHRS, CDR2 YFSETQ.

The V gene is TRBV20-1, the J gene TRBJ1-2; 7 bases match TRBD1. V gave up 7 bases and J gave up 7 bases; unmatched junction bases: 6. The CDR3 sequence is 11 residues long. Germline CDR1 and CDR2: DFQATT and SNEGSKA (reference sequence). The CDR3 region is CSGRQGSGYTF. The CDR3 DNA sequence: TGCAGTGGCCGACAGGGTTCTGGCTACACCTTC.

This clone has just one count. The rearrangement joins TRBV5-4 to TRBJ1-1; 7 nucleotides match TRBD1. This CDR3 contains 15 residues. Germline-derived CDR1 and CDR2 are SGHNT and YYREEE (reference sequence). With V trimmed by 4 bases and J by 4 bases, 10 bases remained unmatched. The chain's CDR3 is CASSPRQGITTEAFF. The CDR3 nucleotides read TGTGCCAGCAGCCCAAGACAGGGAATTACCACTGAAGCTTTCTTT.

The gene calls are TRBV11-3 and TRBJ2-1; 7 bases fit TRBD1. Trimming removed 2 bases from V and 10 bases from J; junction bases left unmatched: 2. CDR1 and CDR2 (germline): SGHNT, YENEEA. This CDR3 comprises 12 residues. The chain's CDR3 is CASSLPGQEQFF. DNA of the CDR3: TGTGCCAGCAGCTTACCGGGACAGGAGCAGTTCTTC.

The genes are TRBV28 and TRBJ1-2; no definite D call. The CDR3 sequence is 16 residues long. Germline CDR1 and CDR2: MDHEN and SYDVKM. V was clipped by 3 bases and J by 8 bases, with 22 bases between them. The CDR3 nucleotides read TGTGCCAGCAGTTTGCGCGGTCTTGTCCCGATGGAGGGCTACACCTTC. It encodes CASSLRGLVPMEGYTF.

The chain has TRBV19 and TRBJ2-7; the match to TRBD1 covers 8 bases. The CDR3 sequence is 15 residues long. CDR1 is LNHDA, CDR2 SQIVND, per germline (reference sequence). The V gene end was trimmed by 5 bases and the J gene end by 0 bases; junction bases not matched to a gene: 6. This CDR3 reads CASSQQGVSSYEQYF. CDR3 sequence (DNA): TGTGCCAGTAGTCAACAGGGGGTAAGCTCCTACGAGCAGTACTTC.

V usage is TRBV19 and J usage is TRBJ2-7; 11 bases are shared with TRBD2. CDR1 LNHDA and CDR2 SQIVND come from the germline V gene (reference sequence). V shed 7 bases and J 1 base; nucleotides not matched to a gene: 6. This CDR3 has 15 residues. The CDR3 DNA follows: TGTGCCAGTACCCAACTAGCGGGAGCATCCTACGAGCAGTACTTC. Protein sequence: CASTQLAGASYEQYF.